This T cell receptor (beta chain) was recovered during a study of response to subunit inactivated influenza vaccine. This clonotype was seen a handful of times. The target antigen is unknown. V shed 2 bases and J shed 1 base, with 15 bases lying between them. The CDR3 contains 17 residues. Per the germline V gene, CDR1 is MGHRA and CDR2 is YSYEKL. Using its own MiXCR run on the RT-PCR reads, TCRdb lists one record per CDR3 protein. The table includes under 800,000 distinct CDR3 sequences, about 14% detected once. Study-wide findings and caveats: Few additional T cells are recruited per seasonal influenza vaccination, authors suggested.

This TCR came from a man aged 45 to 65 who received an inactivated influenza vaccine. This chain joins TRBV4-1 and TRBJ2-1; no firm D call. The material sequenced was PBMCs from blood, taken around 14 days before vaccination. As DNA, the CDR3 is TGCGCCAGCAGCCAATTGGACGCCTGGGGATCCTACAATGAGCAGTTCTTC. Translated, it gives CASSQLDAWGSYNEQFF.